Listed below are T cell receptor beta chains from one sample, sequenced in a study of CD8 T cells in Susac syndrome. TCRdb itself ran the immunoSEQ multiplex PCR reads through MiXCR, one entry per CDR3 protein. The repertoire includes 170,000 or so distinct CDR3 sequences, about 96% of them detected once, and around 0.12% sits in the top ten. The sample taken for sequencing was CD4+ T cells from PBMCs. All receptors come from a human donor with Susac syndrome. Both conserved end residues are part of each CDR3. A D gene is named only where the DNA matches it firmly. Only part of the rows carry a size: once, few, many, or a class if the clone is expanded.

cdr3_length,clone_size,v_call,d_call,j_call,cdr3_nt,cdr3_aa
12,-,TRBV29-1,-,TRBJ2-5,TGCAGCGGTGGCGCGACTGGGGAGACCCAGTACTTC,CSGGATGETQYF
11,-,TRBV29-1,-,TRBJ2-3,TGCAGCGTGGGGGGACAGCATACGCAGTATTTT,CSVGGQHTQYF
13,-,TRBV20-1,-,TRBJ2-3,TGCAGTGCATCCCTGGAACCCGAGGATACGCAGTATTTT,CSASLEPEDTQYF
16,-,TRBV2,TRBD1,TRBJ2-2,TGTGCCAGCAGCGGCGGGACAGGGCTTAACACCGGGGAGCTGTTTTTT,CASSGGTGLNTGELFF
16,-,TRBV6-1,TRBD1,TRBJ1-6,TGTGCCAGCAGTCGATTAGGGACAGTTTATAATTCACCCCTCCACTTT,CASSRLGTVYNSPLHF
14,-,TRBV28,-,TRBJ2-6,TGTGCCAGCAGAGATAGCTCTGGGGCCAACGTCCTGACTTTC,CASRDSSGANVLTF
14,-,TRBV4-2,TRBD1,TRBJ2-3,TGTGCCAGCAGCCAGGGACAGACTTCGGATACGCAGTATTTT,CASSQGQTSDTQYF
13,-,TRBV6-1,-,TRBJ2-7,TGTGCCAGCACGACCGGGACGGGCTACGAGCAGTACTTC,CASTTGTGYEQYF
14,-,TRBV4-3,-,TRBJ1-1,TGCGCCAGCAGCCAATCTCACGGCGGCACTGAAGCTTTCTTT,CASSQSHGGTEAFF
15,-,TRBV6-2/TRBV6-3,-,TRBJ2-4,TGTGCCAGCAGTGTCACCGGGACTCACGGAAACATTCAGTACTTC,CASSVTGTHGNIQYF
14,-,TRBV20-1,TRBD2,TRBJ2-3,TGCAGTGCTAGAGACAGTAGCGGGAGAGATACGCAGTATTTT,CSARDSSGRDTQYF
14,-,TRBV29-1,-,TRBJ1-2,TGCAGCGTTGATTATTTGGGGATCCGAGATGGCTACACCTTC,CSVDYLGIRDGYTF
15,-,TRBV28,TRBD1,TRBJ2-1,TGTGCCAGCAGCACGACAGGGGGGAACTACAATGAGCAGTTCTTC,CASSTTGGNYNEQFF
12,-,TRBV28,TRBD1,TRBJ2-5,TGTGCCAGCAGCGACAGGGTAGAGACCCAGTACTTC,CASSDRVETQYF
13,-,TRBV5-1,TRBD1,TRBJ2-7,TGCGCCAGCAGCTCAGGGACAGAATACGAGCAGTACTTC,CASSSGTEYEQYF
14,-,TRBV18,TRBD1,TRBJ1-2,TGTGCCAGCTCACCTGGACAGGGACACTGGGGCTACACCTTC,CASSPGQGHWGYTF
16,-,TRBV28,TRBD2,TRBJ2-1,TGTGCCAGCAGTTTGTGGGGGGGACTAGGACTTCAAGAGCAGTTCTTC,CASSLWGGLGLQEQFF
12,-,TRBV14,-,TRBJ1-2,TGTGCCCCTAGGGGTTCTAACTATGGCTACACCTTC,CAPRGSNYGYTF
13,-,TRBV7-2,-,TRBJ1-5,TGTGCCAGCAGCCCAGACGGGGACCAGCCCCAGCATTTT,CASSPDGDQPQHF
16,-,TRBV6-2/TRBV6-3,TRBD1,TRBJ2-1,TGTGCCACCAGAACCACCGGACAGGGAAGGGACAATGAGCAGTTCTTC,CATRTTGQGRDNEQFF
14,-,TRBV7-2,TRBD1,TRBJ1-5,TGTGCCAGCAGTTGGACAGGGTTAAATCAGCCCCAGCATTTT,CASSWTGLNQPQHF
15,-,TRBV24-1,-,TRBJ2-5,TGTGCCACCAGTGATTTCCAGGGAGCCCAAGAGACCCAGTACTTC,CATSDFQGAQETQYF
11,-,TRBV30,-,TRBJ2-5,TGTGCCTGGACAGCTAAAGAGACCCAGTACTTC,CAWTAKETQYF
12,-,TRBV5-1,TRBD2,TRBJ2-1,TGCGCCAGCAGCTTGGCTAGCGGGCAGTTGTCGTTC,CASSLASGQLSF
14,few,TRBV4-1,-,TRBJ1-2,TGCGCCAGCAGCCAAGTCGGGCAGTACTATGGCTACACCTTC,CASSQVGQYYGYTF
16,-,TRBV7-2,-,TRBJ2-6,TGTGCCAGCAGTTGGGGGCCCCGGGCCGGGGCCAACGTCCTGACTTTC,CASSWGPRAGANVLTF
16,-,TRBV9,TRBD1,TRBJ1-3,TGTGCCAGCAGCTCCGGACAGGGACTCTCTGGAAACACCATATATTTT,CASSSGQGLSGNTIYF
15,-,TRBV27,-,TRBJ1-6,TGTGCCAGCAGTCCCCCGGGACTCTTGAATTCACCCCTCCACTTT,CASSPPGLLNSPLHF
12,-,TRBV29-1,TRBD1,TRBJ1-2,TGCAGCACCGCTACAGGGGACAATGGCTACACCTTC,CSTATGDNGYTF
15,-,TRBV5-1,TRBD1,TRBJ1-1,TGCGCCAGCAGCTTCACGACAGGGGTGAACACTGAAGCTTTCTTT,CASSFTTGVNTEAFF